The 2 T cell receptor beta chains below were found in one sample sequenced in a study of cytomegalovirus exposure and HLA in healthy donors. PCR involved 60 Vbeta and 13 Jbeta primers. Sequencing was performed with immunoSEQ multiplex PCR; in TCRdb, only in-frame clones are kept and a portion is missing. Seen in this sample are 65,000 to 90,000 clones; the ten most common clones hold roughly 2.7%. The specimen was PBMCs. These receptors were obtained from a man between 35 and 55 years old in good health and CMV-seronegative.

J is TRBJ2-7 and V is TRBV29-1, with 7 bases lining up with TRBD1. Germline V CDR1 and CDR2: SQVTM, ANQGSEA. This CDR3 contains 13 residues. The V gene end was trimmed by 4 bases and the J gene end by 2 bases; junction bases not matched to a gene: 5. This CDR3 reads CSVGSRGTYEQYF. Here the CDR3 DNA reads TGCAGCGTTGGTTCCAGGGGGACCTACGAGCAGTACTTC.

V usage is TRBV10-3 and J usage is TRBJ1-1; D ambiguous. CDR3 size: 15 residues. The V and J ends lost 0 bases and 1 base respectively, with 9 bases between them. The V gene's germline CDR1 is ENHRY and CDR2 SYGVKD. The CDR3 loop reads CAISESGAGNTEAFF. The DNA for the CDR3 is TGTGCCATCAGTGAGTCCGGAGCGGGGAACACTGAAGCTTTCTTT.